One sample yielded the 21 T cell receptor beta chains listed below, sequenced in a study of cytomegalovirus exposure and HLA in healthy donors. Primers included in the PCR were 60 Vbeta and 13 Jbeta primers. Some clones are missing from TCRdb's copy, which holds only in-frame ones; the method was immunoSEQ multiplex PCR. The sample lists 65,000 to 100,000 clones, roughly 77% occurring once. Specimen: PBMCs. These receptors originate from a middle-aged man in good health and CMV-seronegative.

The chain has TRBV6-5 and TRBJ1-5, with no clear D. Trimming removed 2 bases at V and 1 base at J, with 12 bases between. Looked up from germline, CDR1 is MNHEY and CDR2 is SVGAGI. The CDR3 consists of 16 residues. CDR3 sequence reads: CASSYGPPGSNQPQHF. The CDR3 bases are TGTGCCAGCAGTTACGGTCCCCCGGGGAGCAATCAGCCCCAGCATTTT.

The chain carries TRBV5-1 and TRBJ2-7; D possibly corresponds to TRBD2 (6 bases). Trimming took off 1 base at V and 3 bases at J, with 11 bases between the two ends. The CDR3 is made up of 14 amino acids. CDR1 is SGHRS and CDR2 is YFSETQ in the germline V gene. CDR3 residues: CASSLLRDGYEQYF. The CDR3 DNA sequence: TGCGCCAGCAGCTTGTTGCGGGACGGCTACGAGCAGTACTTC.

CDR3 region: CASSLETSSYEQYF. In DNA form, the CDR3 reads TGTGCCAGCAGCTTGGAAACCTCTAGCTACGAGCAGTACTTC. This rearrangement joins TRBV7-8 to TRBJ2-7; no definite D call. The V gene's germline CDR1 is SGHVS and CDR2 FQNEAQ. CDR3 length equals 14 residues. V dropped 3 bases and J dropped 3 bases, with 12 bases sitting between them.

The V call is TRBV18, the J call TRBJ2-7; possible D gene TRBD1, 5 bases. This CDR3 has 15 amino acids. Per the germline V gene, CDR1 is KGHSH and CDR2 is LQKENI. The V end was cut by 3 bases, the J end by 2 bases, with 14 bases between. This CDR3 reads CASSPVGQGPYEQYF. The CDR3 DNA is TGTGCCAGCTCACCCGTAGGGCAGGGCCCCTACGAGCAGTACTTC.

The V gene is TRBV2, the J gene TRBJ2-2; D gene unclear. The germline V gene encodes CDR1 SNHLY and CDR2 FYNNEI. Trimming took off 5 bases at V and 9 bases at J, with 13 bases between the two ends. This CDR3 region has 13 residues. This CDR3 is CASSLLPERELFF. CDR3 DNA: TGTGCCAGCAGTCTCCTTCCGGAGAGGGAGCTGTTTTTT.

V is TRBV10-1 and J is TRBJ2-7, with 7 bases matching TRBD1. Germline trimming cut 6 bases from V and 0 bases from J; bases unmatched to any gene: 2. Germline lookup yields CDR1 WNHNN and CDR2 SYGVQD (reference sequence). This CDR3 contains 13 residues. The CDR3 nucleotides read TGCGCCAGCAGCGGGACAGTCTCCTACGAGCAGTACTTC. The encoded protein is CASSGTVSYEQYF.

The chain carries TRBV9 and TRBJ1-2, with D possibly being TRBD1 (5 bases). In germline, CDR1 is SGDLS, CDR2 YYNGEE. The CDR3 spans 16 residues. Trimming pared 1 base from V and 4 bases from J, leaving 17 bases between. This chain's CDR3 is CASSVRLGTGGYGYTF. CDR3 nucleotide sequence: TGTGCCAGCAGCGTAAGGCTCGGCACAGGCGGCTATGGCTACACCTTC.

The chain carries TRBV11-3 and TRBJ1-4; D possibly corresponds to TRBD1 (6 bases). Trimming cost V 10 bases and J 2 bases, with 14 bases left between them. The CDR3 consists of 14 residues. CDR1 SGHNT and CDR2 YENEEA come from the germline V gene. The CDR3 loop reads CATIPRGTNEKLFF. In nucleotides, the CDR3 is TGTGCCACCATACCCAGGGGCACTAATGAAAAACTGTTTTTT.

This clone was detected once. The chain joins TRBV28 to TRBJ1-5; TRBD1 matches 8 bases. Per the germline V gene, CDR1 is MDHEN and CDR2 is SYDVKM. The CDR3 has 14 amino acids. J was trimmed by 5 bases and V by 6 bases; bases with no gene match: 6. The CDR3 protein is CASSPGGEDQPQHF. The CDR3 DNA reads TGTGCCAGCAGCCCAGGGGGCGAGGATCAGCCCCAGCATTTT.

This clone was observed a single time. The chain uses TRBV5-1 and TRBJ2-5; TRBD2 is a possible D gene (5 bases). V lost 3 bases and J 3 bases, leaving 12 bases between the germline ends. This CDR3 has 14 residues. Germline V gene data show CDR1 as SGHRS and CDR2 as YFSETQ. The CDR3 DNA reads TGCGCCAGCAGCTCGTCACAGCGGAAAGAGACCCAGTACTTC. Amino acids: CASSSSQRKETQYF.

V is TRBV5-5 and J is TRBJ2-7; TRBD1 matches 7 bases. The length of the CDR3 is 15 residues. Trimming took 4 bases from V and 2 from J; bases not matched to a gene: 9. CDR1 and CDR2 from the germline V gene are SGHKS and YYEKEE (reference sequence). CDR3 loop: CASSVTGAIPYEQYF. The CDR3 DNA reads TGTGCCAGCAGCGTAACAGGGGCCATCCCCTACGAGCAGTACTTC.

In DNA, the CDR3 is TGTGCCAGCAGGGACAGGGCCGCCTACGAGCAGTACTTC. Its protein is CASRDRAAYEQYF. The rearrangement joins TRBV28 to TRBJ2-7, with 8 bases that match TRBD1. Germline loops: CDR1 MDHEN, CDR2 SYDVKM. This CDR3 is 13 amino acids long. The V gene end was trimmed by 6 bases and the J gene end by 2 bases; junction bases not matched to a gene: 3.

This clone was observed a few times. The chain couples TRBV9 to TRBJ1-5, with 7 nucleotides matching TRBD1. Germline CDR1 reads SGDLS; CDR2 reads YYNGEE. J gave up 1 base and V 4 bases, and 5 bases lay outside the gene matches. This CDR3 is 15 amino acids long. CDR3 region: CASSQTGVSNQPQHF. The CDR3 DNA reads TGTGCCAGCAGCCAAACAGGGGTCAGCAATCAGCCCCAGCATTTT. The whole variable domain, remainder taken from reference TRBV9 and TRBJ1-5, is DSGVTQTPKHLITATGQRVTLRCSPRSGDLSVYWYQQSLDQGLQFLIQYYNGEERAKGNILERFSAQQFPDLHSELNLSSLELGDSALYFCASSQTGVSNQPQHFGDGTRLSIL.

The rearrangement links TRBV5-4 to TRBJ1-6; a weak D match, TRBD1 (5 bases). This CDR3 has 15 residues. Trimming removed 4 bases at V and 3 bases at J, with 11 bases between. Germline lookup yields CDR1 SGHNT and CDR2 YYREEE (reference sequence). The CDR3 DNA reads TGTGCCAGCAGCCAGGACATTGACTATAATTCACCCCTCCACTTT. This encodes CASSQDIDYNSPLHF.

Concerning this clone: One end of the junction does not line up with germline, which may come from a read error. The rearrangement links TRBV7-9 to TRBJ2-5; D uncertain. The CDR3 is made up of 12 amino acids. CDR1 and CDR2 from the germline V gene are SEHNR and FQNEAQ (reference sequence). CDR3 region: CASSLPLQTRYF. The CDR3 DNA is TGTGCCAGCAGCCTTCCCCTACAGACCCGGTACTTC.

This clone showed up just once. This chain links TRBV19 with TRBJ2-3; D call uncertain. Germline V lookup: CDR1 LNHDA, CDR2 SQIVND (reference sequence). This CDR3 has 16 residues. V was cut by 3 bases and J by 0 bases, with 13 bases left in between. The CDR3: CASSMSSRSSTDTQYF. In nucleotides, the CDR3 is TGTGCCAGTAGTATGTCCTCCAGATCTAGCACAGATACGCAGTATTTT. Combining the CDR3 with reference TRBV19 and TRBJ2-3 gives the whole variable domain DGGITQSPKYLFRKEGQNVTLSCEQNLNHDAMYWYRQDPGQGLRLIYYSQIVNDFQKGDIAEGYSVSREKKESFPLTVTSAQKNPTAFYLCASSMSSRSSTDTQYFGPGTRLTVL.

The rearrangement joins TRBV27 to TRBJ2-7; 8 bases are shared with TRBD2. This CDR3 contains 14 residues. V was clipped by 0 bases and J by 3 bases; unmatched bases: 1. The germline gives CDR1 MNHEY, CDR2 SMNVEV (reference sequence). The CDR3, as DNA: TGTGCCAGCAGTTTATCCGGGGGGGGCTACGAGCAGTACTTC. This translates into CASSLSGGGYEQYF.

The chain has TRBV15 and TRBJ2-2; D gene unclear. CDR1 is LNHNV and CDR2 is YYDKDF in the germline V gene (reference sequence). V was clipped by 0 bases and J by 1 base, with 9 bases between them. This CDR3 region has 16 residues. CDR3 sequence: CATSRDISRNTGELFF. CDR3 nucleotide sequence: TGTGCCACCAGCAGAGATATCTCGCGGAACACCGGGGAGCTGTTTTTT.

This chain joins TRBV6-6 and TRBJ2-2; D is possibly TRBD1 (5 bases). The CDR3 runs to 16 residues. Deletions cut 8 bases from V and 5 bases from J, with 21 bases between. Per germline, CDR1 MNHNY and CDR2 SVGAGI (reference sequence). The CDR3, as DNA: TGTGCCAGCCGGCCGGCACAGTTCAAGGGGACCGGGGAGCTGTTTTTT. This codes for CASRPAQFKGTGELFF.

The chain couples TRBV5-4 to TRBJ2-6; perhaps TRBD1 as D (5 bases). Germline CDR1 SGHNT, CDR2 YYREEE (reference sequence). The CDR3 consists of 17 residues. V lost 3 bases to trimming and J lost 1 base, with 14 bases between them. DNA of the CDR3: TGTGCCAGCAGCTCTCGTCCGACAGCTTCTGGGGCCAACGTCCTGACTTTC. Its translation is CASSSRPTASGANVLTF.

V gene TRBV7-2 combines with J gene TRBJ2-5; 9 positions agree with TRBD1. Germline loops: CDR1 SGHTA, CDR2 FQGNSA. J lost 4 bases, V lost 1 base, and 4 bases had no gene match. CDR3 size: 15 residues. The CDR3: CASSLDRGRGETQYF. The CDR3 DNA sequence: TGTGCCAGCAGCTTAGACAGGGGGCGAGGAGAGACCCAGTACTTC. Filled out from reference TRBV7-2 and TRBJ2-5, the complete variable domain reads GAGVSQSPSNKVTEKGKDVELRCDPISGHTALYWYRQSLGQGLEFLIYFQGNSAPDKSGLPSDRFSAERTGGSVSTLTIQRTQQEDSAVYLCASSLDRGRGETQYFGPGTRLLVL.